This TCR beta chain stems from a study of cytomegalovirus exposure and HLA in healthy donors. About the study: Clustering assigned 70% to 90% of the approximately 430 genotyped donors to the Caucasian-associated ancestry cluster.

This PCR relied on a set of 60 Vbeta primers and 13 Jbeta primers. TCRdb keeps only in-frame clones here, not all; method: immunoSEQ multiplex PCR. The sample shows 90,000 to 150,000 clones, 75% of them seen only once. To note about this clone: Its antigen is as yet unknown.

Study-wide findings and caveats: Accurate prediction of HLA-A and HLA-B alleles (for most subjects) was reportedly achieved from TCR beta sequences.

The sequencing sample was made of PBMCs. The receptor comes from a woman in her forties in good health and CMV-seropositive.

CDR3 bases: TGCGCCAGCAGCCAAGATCGGGGACACCACGAGCAGTTCTTC. Translating gives CASSQDRGHHEQFF. V gene TRBV4-3 combines with J gene TRBJ2-1, with D possibly matching TRBD1 (6 bases). The V end lost 0 bases, the J end lost 10 bases, and 13 bases lay between the germline ends. The germline V gene encodes CDR1 LGHNA and CDR2 YSLEER. The CDR3 extends over 14 amino acids.